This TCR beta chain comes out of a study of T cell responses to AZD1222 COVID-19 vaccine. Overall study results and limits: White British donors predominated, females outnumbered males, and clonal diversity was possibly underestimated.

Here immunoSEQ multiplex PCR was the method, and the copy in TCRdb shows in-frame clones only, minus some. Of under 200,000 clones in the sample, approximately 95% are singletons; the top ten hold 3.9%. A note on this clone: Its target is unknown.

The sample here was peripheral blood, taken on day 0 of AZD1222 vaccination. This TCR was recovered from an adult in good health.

Here the CDR3 DNA reads TGCGCCAGCACCAGGGAGGTCAAGCGCACAGATACGCAGTATTTT. It yields the protein CASTREVKRTDTQYF. The chain couples TRBV10-2 to TRBJ2-3, with a weak D call TRBD2 (6 bases). Germline-derived CDR1 and CDR2 are WSHSY and SAAADI. V was pared by 7 bases and J by 1 base, with 15 bases between. The CDR3 extends over 15 amino acids.